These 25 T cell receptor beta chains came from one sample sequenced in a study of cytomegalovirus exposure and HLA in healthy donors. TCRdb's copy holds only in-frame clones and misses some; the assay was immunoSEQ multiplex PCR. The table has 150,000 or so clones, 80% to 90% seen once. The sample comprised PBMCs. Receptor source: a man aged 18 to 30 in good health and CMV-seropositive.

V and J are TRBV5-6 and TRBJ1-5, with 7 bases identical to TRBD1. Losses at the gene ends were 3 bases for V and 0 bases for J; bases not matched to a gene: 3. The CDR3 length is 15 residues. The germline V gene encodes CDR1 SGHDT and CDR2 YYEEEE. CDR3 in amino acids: CASSWGQNSNQPQHF. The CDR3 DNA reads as TGTGCCAGCAGCTGGGGACAGAATAGCAATCAGCCCCAGCATTTT.

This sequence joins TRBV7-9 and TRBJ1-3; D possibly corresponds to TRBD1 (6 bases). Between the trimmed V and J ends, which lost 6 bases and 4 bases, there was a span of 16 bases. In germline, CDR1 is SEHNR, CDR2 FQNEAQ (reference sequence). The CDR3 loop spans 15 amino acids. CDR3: CASSNPKGDGNTIYF. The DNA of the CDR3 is TGTGCCAGCAGTAATCCCAAGGGGGACGGAAACACCATATATTTT.

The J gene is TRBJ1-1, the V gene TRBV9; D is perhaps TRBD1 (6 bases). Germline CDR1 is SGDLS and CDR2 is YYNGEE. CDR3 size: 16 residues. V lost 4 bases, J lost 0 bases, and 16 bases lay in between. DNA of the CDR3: TGTGCCAGCAGCCCCCCGGGCGGACAGTTGAACACTGAAGCTTTCTTT. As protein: CASSPPGGQLNTEAFF. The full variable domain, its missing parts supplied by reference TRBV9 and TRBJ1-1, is DSGVTQTPKHLITATGQRVTLRCSPRSGDLSVYWYQQSLDQGLQFLIQYYNGEERAKGNILERFSAQQFPDLHSELNLSSLELGDSALYFCASSPPGGQLNTEAFFGQGTRLTVV.

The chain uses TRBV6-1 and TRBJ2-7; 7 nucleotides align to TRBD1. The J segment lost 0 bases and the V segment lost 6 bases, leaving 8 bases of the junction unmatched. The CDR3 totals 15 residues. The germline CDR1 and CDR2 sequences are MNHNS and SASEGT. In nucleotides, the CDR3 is TGTGCCAGCAGCCCTACAGGGGAAGGCTCCTACGAGCAGTACTTC. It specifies CASSPTGEGSYEQYF.

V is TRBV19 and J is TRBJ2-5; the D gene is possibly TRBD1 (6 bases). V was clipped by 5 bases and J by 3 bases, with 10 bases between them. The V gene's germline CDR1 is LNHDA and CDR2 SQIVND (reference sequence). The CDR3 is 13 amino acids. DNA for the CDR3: TGTGCCAGTAGTTTCAGGACAGAAGAGACCCAGTACTTC. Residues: CASSFRTEETQYF.

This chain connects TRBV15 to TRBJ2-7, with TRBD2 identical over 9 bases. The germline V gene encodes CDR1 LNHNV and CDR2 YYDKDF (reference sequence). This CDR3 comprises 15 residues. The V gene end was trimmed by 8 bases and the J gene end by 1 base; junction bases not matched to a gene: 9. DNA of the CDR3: TGTGCCACCTCGATAGCGGGAGTTATATCCTACGAGCAGTACTTC. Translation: CATSIAGVISYEQYF.

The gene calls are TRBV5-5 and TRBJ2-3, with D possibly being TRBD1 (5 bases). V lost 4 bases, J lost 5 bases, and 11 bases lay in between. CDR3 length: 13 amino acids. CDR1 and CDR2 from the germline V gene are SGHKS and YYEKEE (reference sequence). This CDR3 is CASSPDQGDTQYF. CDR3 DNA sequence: TGTGCCAGCAGCCCAGACCAGGGAGATACGCAGTATTTT.

CDR3 nucleotides: TGTGCCAGCAGCGTAACGGGCGGGGGCTATGGCTACACCTTC. This translates into CASSVTGGGYGYTF. This chain uses TRBV9 with TRBJ1-2; perhaps TRBD1 as D (5 bases). Germline CDR1 and CDR2: SGDLS and YYNGEE. CDR3 length: 14 amino acids. V lost 1 base and J lost 4, with 11 bases in between. Complete variable domain (other parts from reference TRBV9 and TRBJ1-2): DSGVTQTPKHLITATGQRVTLRCSPRSGDLSVYWYQQSLDQGLQFLIQYYNGEERAKGNILERFSAQQFPDLHSELNLSSLELGDSALYFCASSVTGGGYGYTFGSGTRLTVV.

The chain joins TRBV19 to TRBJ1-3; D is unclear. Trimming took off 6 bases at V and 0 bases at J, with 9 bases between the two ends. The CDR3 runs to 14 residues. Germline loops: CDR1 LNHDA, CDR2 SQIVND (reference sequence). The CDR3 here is CASSGGSSGNTIYF. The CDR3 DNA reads TGTGCCAGTAGCGGCGGGAGCTCTGGAAACACCATATATTTT. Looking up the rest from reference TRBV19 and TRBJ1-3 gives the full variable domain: DGGITQSPKYLFRKEGQNVTLSCEQNLNHDAMYWYRQDPGQGLRLIYYSQIVNDFQKGDIAEGYSVSREKKESFPLTVTSAQKNPTAFYLCASSGGSSGNTIYFGEGSWLTVV.

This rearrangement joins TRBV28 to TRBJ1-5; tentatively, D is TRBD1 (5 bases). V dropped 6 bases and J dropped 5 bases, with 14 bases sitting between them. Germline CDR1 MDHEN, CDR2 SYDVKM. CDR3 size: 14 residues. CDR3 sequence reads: CASRSYFRDQPQHF. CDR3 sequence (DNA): TGTGCCAGCAGATCCTACTTCAGGGATCAGCCCCAGCATTTT.

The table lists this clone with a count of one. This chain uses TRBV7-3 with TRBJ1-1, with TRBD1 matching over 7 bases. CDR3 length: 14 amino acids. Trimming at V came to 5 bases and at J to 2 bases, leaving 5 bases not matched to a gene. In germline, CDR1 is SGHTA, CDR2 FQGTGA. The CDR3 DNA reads TGTGCCAGCAGCCCAGGGGGACTTAACACTGAAGCTTTCTTT. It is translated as CASSPGGLNTEAFF. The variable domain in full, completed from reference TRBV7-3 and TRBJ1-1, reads GAGVSQTPSNKVTEKGKYVELRCDPISGHTALYWYRQSLGQGPEFLIYFQGTGAADDSGLPNDRFFAVRPEGSVSTLKIQRTERGDSAVYLCASSPGGLNTEAFFGQGTRLTVV.

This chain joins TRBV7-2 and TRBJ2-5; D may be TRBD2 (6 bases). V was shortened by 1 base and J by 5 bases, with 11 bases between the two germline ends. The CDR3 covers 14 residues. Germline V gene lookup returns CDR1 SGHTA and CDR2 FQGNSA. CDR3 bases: TGTGCCAGCAGCTTAGGAGCGGGCGGGGAGACCCAGTACTTC. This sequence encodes CASSLGAGGETQYF.

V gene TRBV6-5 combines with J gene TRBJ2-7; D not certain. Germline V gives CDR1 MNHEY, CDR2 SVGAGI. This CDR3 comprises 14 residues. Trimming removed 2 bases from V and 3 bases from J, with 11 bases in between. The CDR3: CASSYVGGNYEQYF. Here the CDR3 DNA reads TGTGCCAGCAGTTACGTAGGCGGTAACTACGAGCAGTACTTC.

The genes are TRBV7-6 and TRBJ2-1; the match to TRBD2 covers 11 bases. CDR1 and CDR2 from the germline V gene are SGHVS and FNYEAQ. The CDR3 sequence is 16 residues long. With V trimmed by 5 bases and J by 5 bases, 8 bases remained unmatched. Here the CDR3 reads CASSPAGTSGDNEQFF. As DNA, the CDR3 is TGTGCCAGCAGCCCCGCCGGGACTAGCGGTGACAATGAGCAGTTCTTC.

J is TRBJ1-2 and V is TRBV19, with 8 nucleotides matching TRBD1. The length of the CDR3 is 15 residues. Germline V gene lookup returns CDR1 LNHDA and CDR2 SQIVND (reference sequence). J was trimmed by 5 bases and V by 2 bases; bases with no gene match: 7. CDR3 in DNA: TGTGCCAGTAGTATACCGGACAGGGAGGGTTATGGCTACACCTTC. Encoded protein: CASSIPDREGYGYTF.

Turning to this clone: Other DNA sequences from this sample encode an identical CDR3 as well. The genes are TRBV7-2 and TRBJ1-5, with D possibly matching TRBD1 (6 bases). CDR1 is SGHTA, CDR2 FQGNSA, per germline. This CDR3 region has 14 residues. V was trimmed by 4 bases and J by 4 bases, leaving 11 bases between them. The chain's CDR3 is CASSSQGSNQPQHF. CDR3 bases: TGTGCCAGCAGCTCTCAGGGGTCGAATCAGCCCCAGCATTTT.

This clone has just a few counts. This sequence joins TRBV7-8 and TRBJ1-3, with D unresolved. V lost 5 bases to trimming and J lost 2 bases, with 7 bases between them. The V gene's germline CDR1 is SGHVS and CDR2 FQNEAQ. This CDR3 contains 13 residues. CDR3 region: CASSQTTGNTIYF. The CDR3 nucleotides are TGTGCCAGCAGCCAAACAACTGGAAACACCATATATTTT.

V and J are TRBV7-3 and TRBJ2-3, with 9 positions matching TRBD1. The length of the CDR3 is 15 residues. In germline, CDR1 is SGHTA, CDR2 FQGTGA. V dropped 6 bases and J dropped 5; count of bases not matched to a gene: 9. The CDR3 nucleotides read TGTGCCAGCAGTCGGAGGACAGGGGAACAAGATACGCAGTATTTT. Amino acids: CASSRRTGEQDTQYF.

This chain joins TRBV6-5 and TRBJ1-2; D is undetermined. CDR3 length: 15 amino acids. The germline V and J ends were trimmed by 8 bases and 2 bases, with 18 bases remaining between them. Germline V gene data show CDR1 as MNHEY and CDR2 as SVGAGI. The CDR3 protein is CASFPRAASNYGYTF. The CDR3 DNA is TGTGCCAGCTTCCCGAGGGCAGCCTCCAACTATGGCTACACCTTC.

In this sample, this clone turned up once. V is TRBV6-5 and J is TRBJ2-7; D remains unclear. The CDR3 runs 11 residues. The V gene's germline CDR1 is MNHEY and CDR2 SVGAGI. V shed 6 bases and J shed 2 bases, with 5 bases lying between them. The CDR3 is CASSGAYEQYF. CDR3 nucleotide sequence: TGTGCCAGCAGCGGAGCCTACGAGCAGTACTTC.

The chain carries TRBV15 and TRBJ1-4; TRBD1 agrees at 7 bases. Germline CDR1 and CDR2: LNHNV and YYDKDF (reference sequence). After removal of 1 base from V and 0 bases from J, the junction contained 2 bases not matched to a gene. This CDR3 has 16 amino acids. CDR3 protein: CATSRVTGATNEKLFF. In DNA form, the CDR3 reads TGTGCCACCAGCAGAGTTACAGGGGCAACTAATGAAAAACTGTTTTTT.

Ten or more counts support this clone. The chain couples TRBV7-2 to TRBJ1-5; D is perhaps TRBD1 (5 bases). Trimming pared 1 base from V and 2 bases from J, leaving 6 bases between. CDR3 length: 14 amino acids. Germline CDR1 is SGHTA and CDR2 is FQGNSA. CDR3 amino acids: CASSLVGGNQPQHF. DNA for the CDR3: TGTGCCAGCAGCTTAGTAGGGGGCAATCAGCCCCAGCATTTT.

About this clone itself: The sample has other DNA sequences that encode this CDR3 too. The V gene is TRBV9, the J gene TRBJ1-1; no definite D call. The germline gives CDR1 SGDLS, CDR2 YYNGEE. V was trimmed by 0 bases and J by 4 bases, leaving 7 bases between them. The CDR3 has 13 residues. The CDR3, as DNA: TGTGCCAGCAGCGTAGGAGGCAGCACTGAAGCTTTCTTT. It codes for CASSVGGSTEAFF.

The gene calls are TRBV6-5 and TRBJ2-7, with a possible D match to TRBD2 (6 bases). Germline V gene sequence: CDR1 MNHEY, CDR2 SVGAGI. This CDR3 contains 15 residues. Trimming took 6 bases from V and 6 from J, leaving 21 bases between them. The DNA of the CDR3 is TGTGCCAGCAGAGTCGGGGGAAAAGGGGCGGGCGAGCAGTACTTC. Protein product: CASRVGGKGAGEQYF.

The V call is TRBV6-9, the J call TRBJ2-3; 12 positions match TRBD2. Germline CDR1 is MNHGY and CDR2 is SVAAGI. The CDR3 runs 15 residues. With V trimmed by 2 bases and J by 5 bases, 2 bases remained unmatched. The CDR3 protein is CASSYGLAGRDTQYF. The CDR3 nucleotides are TGTGCCAGCAGTTATGGACTAGCGGGGAGAGATACGCAGTATTTT.